This T cell receptor beta chain emerged from a study of blood T cell repertoires in COVID-19. Study summary: From the United States, Italy and Spain came samples of acute and convalescent COVID-19.

Original processing methods: Reference gene primer amplification gave nucleated cell count estimates. Repertoires were generated with immunoSEQ multiplex PCR, while TCRdb's copy carries only in-frame clones and drops some. V and J calls and clone size are those listed in that table; D and trimming were worked out from the DNA. Of more than 150,000 clones in the sample, around 80% were seen once. Participants classified as exposed had met a COVID-19 case within 2 weeks before study entry. The sequence derives from a man in his sixties who had been exposed to COVID-19. Sequencing was carried out using PBMCs or T cells enriched from blood (not recorded which).

Here the CDR3 reads CASSLGSLVGVEAFF. The CDR3 bases are TGTGCCAGCAGCTTAGGTTCCCTAGTCGGGGTTGAAGCTTTCTTT. V usage is TRBV7-8 and J usage is TRBJ1-1; D is unclear. Germline V lookup: CDR1 SGHVS, CDR2 FQNEAQ. V dropped 1 base and J dropped 7 bases, with 16 bases sitting between them. The CDR3 is 15 amino acids.